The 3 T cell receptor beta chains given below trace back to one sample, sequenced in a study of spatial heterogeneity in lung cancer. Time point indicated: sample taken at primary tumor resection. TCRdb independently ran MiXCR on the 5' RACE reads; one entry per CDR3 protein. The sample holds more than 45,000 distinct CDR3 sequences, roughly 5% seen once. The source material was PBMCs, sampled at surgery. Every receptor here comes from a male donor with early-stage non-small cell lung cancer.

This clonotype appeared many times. The CDR3 bases are TGTGCCAGCAGCAAACCGGGTGGGGAGCGGTACGAGCAGTACTTC. It is translated as CASSKPGGERYEQYF. V gene TRBV21-1 combines with J gene TRBJ2-7; no DNA check was done on the table's D call, TRBD2. TRBV21-1 is tagged as a pseudogene. This CDR3 contains 15 residues.

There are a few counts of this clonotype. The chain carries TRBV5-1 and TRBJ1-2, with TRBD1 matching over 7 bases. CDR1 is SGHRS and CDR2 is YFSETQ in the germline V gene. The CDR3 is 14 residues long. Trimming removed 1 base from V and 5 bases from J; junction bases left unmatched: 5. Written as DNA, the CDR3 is TGCGCCAGCAGCTTGTATGGGACAGCTTATGGCTACACCTTC. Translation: CASSLYGTAYGYTF.

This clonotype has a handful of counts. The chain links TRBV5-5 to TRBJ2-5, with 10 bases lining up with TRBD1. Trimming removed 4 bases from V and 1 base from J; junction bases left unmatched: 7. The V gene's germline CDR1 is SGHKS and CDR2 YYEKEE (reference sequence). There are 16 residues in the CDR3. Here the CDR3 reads CASSTGQGGPQETQYF. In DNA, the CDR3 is TGTGCCAGCAGCACCGGACAGGGGGGGCCCCAAGAGACCCAGTACTTC. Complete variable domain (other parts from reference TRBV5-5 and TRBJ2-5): DAGVTQSPTHLIKTRGQQVTLRCSPISGHKSVSWYQQVLGQGPQFIFQYYEKEERGRGNFPDRFSARQFPNYSSELNVNALLLGDSALYLCASSTGQGGPQETQYFGPGTRLLVL.